Listed here are 27 T cell receptor beta chains from one sample, sequenced in a study of blood T cell repertoires in COVID-19. Sequencing used immunoSEQ multiplex PCR; TCRdb keeps in-frame clones, though not all of them. The sample includes 150,000 or so clones, approximately 83% of them seen just once. Material for sequencing was peripheral blood. The source is a woman in her sixties or seventies with acute or convalescent COVID-19.

The rearrangement uses TRBV3-1 (or the pseudogene TRBV3-2) and TRBJ2-7, with TRBD2 identical over 8 bases. Losses at the gene ends were 4 bases for V and 2 bases for J; bases not matched to a gene: 4. Germline CDR1 is LGHDT and CDR2 is YNNKEL (reference sequence). CDR3 length: 14 amino acids. The CDR3 nucleotides read TGTGCCAGCAGCCTTAGCGGGGTGACCTACGAGCAGTACTTC. This encodes CASSLSGVTYEQYF.

V is TRBV6-1 and J is TRBJ2-7; no clear D gene. The V and J ends lost 0 bases and 3 bases respectively, with 9 bases between them. CDR1 and CDR2 (germline): MNHNS, SASEGT. The CDR3 has 14 residues. The CDR3 loop is CASSEALQLYEQYV. The CDR3 DNA reads TGTGCCAGCAGTGAAGCGCTACAGCTCTACGAGCAGTACGTC.

V usage is TRBV11-2 and J usage is TRBJ2-5; D is undetermined. CDR3 length: 15 amino acids. Germline V gene lookup returns CDR1 SGHAT and CDR2 FQNNGV. The V end lost 1 base, the J end lost 4 bases, and 13 bases lay between the germline ends. DNA of the CDR3: TGTGCCAGCAGCTTAGTTCCGCTAGTAAGAGAGACCCAGTACTTC. Residues: CASSLVPLVRETQYF.

This clone has ten or more counts. The chain has TRBV4-2 and TRBJ2-5, with TRBD2 as a possible D gene (6 bases). The CDR3 extends over 15 amino acids. Germline V gene sequence: CDR1 LGHNA, CDR2 YNFKEQ. Trimming shortened V by 0 bases and J by 0 bases, and 8 bases separated the two germline ends. The chain's CDR3 is CASSQDAGNQETQYF. The CDR3 DNA is TGTGCCAGCAGCCAAGATGCGGGGAACCAAGAGACCCAGTACTTC.

The V gene is TRBV19, the J gene TRBJ1-1; 10 bases fit TRBD1. CDR1 is LNHDA and CDR2 is SQIVND in the germline V gene (reference sequence). This CDR3 is 15 amino acids long. With V trimmed by 5 bases and J by 4 bases, 7 bases remained unmatched. The CDR3 coding sequence is TGTGCCAGTAGTGCCTCTCGGACAGGGGGCACTGAAGCTTTCTTT. As protein: CASSASRTGGTEAFF. Based on the CDR3 plus reference TRBV19 and TRBJ1-1, the full variable domain is DGGITQSPKYLFRKEGQNVTLSCEQNLNHDAMYWYRQDPGQGLRLIYYSQIVNDFQKGDIAEGYSVSREKKESFPLTVTSAQKNPTAFYLCASSASRTGGTEAFFGQGTRLTVV.

The chain combines TRBV11-2 with TRBJ2-1; D is perhaps TRBD2 (6 bases). This CDR3 contains 15 residues. V lost 3 bases and J lost 6, with 15 bases in between. Germline assignment: CDR1 SGHAT and CDR2 FQNNGV. CDR3 sequence reads: CASSLSGGQGNEQFF. DNA for the CDR3: TGTGCCAGCAGCTTGTCAGGAGGGCAGGGCAATGAGCAGTTCTTC.

V gene TRBV6-5 combines with J gene TRBJ1-3; perhaps TRBD1 as D (5 bases). The CDR3 runs to 13 residues. The germline gives CDR1 MNHEY, CDR2 SVGAGI. Trimming shortened V by 6 bases and J by 8 bases, and 14 bases separated the two germline ends. In nucleotides, the CDR3 is TGTGCCAGCAGATCCCCCCTAGGGGACACCATATATTTT. Translation: CASRSPLGDTIYF.

This CDR3 is CASSEPLTDEQFF. The CDR3 DNA follows: TGTGCCAGCAGTGAACCACTAACCGATGAGCAGTTCTTC. The V and J genes are TRBV6-1 and TRBJ2-1; D remains ambiguous. V was cut by 2 bases and J by 8 bases, with 10 bases left in between. Per the germline V gene, CDR1 is MNHNS and CDR2 is SASEGT. The CDR3 loop spans 13 amino acids.

This sequence joins TRBV7-6 and TRBJ2-5; D is possibly TRBD1 (6 bases). In germline, CDR1 is SGHVS, CDR2 FNYEAQ. The CDR3 length is 15 residues. Trimming removed 5 bases at V and 1 base at J, with 14 bases between. CDR3 sequence: CASSLTPDSQETQYF. The CDR3 region has the DNA TGTGCCAGCAGCCTAACCCCGGACAGCCAAGAGACCCAGTACTTC.

With respect to this clone: Because the CDR3 is missing its conserved closing phenylalanine or tryptophan, this is likely a read error. The DNA is left out, because the CDR3 cannot be placed on it with certainty; the CDR3 is given as TCRdb lists it. The rearrangement links TRBV5-1 to TRBJ1-4; TRBD1, the table's D call, lacks a check against the DNA. Germline V CDR1 and CDR2: SGHRS, YFSETQ. Including both end residues, the CDR3 is 10 amino acids long. The CDR3 sequence: CASSLGALWV.

The chain uses TRBV19 and TRBJ2-1; D is perhaps TRBD2 (6 bases). The germline V and J ends were trimmed by 6 bases and 9 bases, with 15 bases remaining between them. This CDR3 has 13 residues. Germline V lookup: CDR1 LNHDA, CDR2 SQIVND (reference sequence). The CDR3 sequence is CASSYQAGREQFF. In DNA form, the CDR3 reads TGTGCCAGTAGCTACCAGGCGGGGCGTGAGCAGTTCTTC.

The chain employs TRBV5-1 and TRBJ2-7, with 9 bases aligning to TRBD1. Germline CDR1 SGHRS, CDR2 YFSETQ. The CDR3 runs to 16 residues. V was pared by 4 bases and J by 7 bases, with 15 bases of the junction left unmatched. CDR3 amino acids: CASSQYTGGAVGEQYF. The CDR3 bases are TGCGCCAGCAGCCAATACACAGGGGGCGCCGTGGGGGAGCAGTACTTC. The variable domain in full, completed from reference TRBV5-1 and TRBJ2-7, reads KAGVTQTPRYLIKTRGQQVTLSCSPISGHRSVSWYQQTPGQGLQFLFEYFSETQRNKGNFPGRFSGRQFSNSRSEMNVSTLELGDSALYLCASSQYTGGAVGEQYFGPGTRLTVT.

The chain carries TRBV5-4 and TRBJ2-3; 8 positions match TRBD2. Trimming removed 4 bases from V and 5 bases from J; junction bases left unmatched: 9. Germline-derived CDR1 and CDR2 are SGHNT and YYREEE (reference sequence). This CDR3 has 15 amino acids. The CDR3: CASSLYGGAQDTQYF. The CDR3 bases are TGTGCCAGCAGCCTATACGGGGGGGCCCAAGATACGCAGTATTTT. Full variable domain (rest looked up from reference TRBV5-4 and TRBJ2-3): ETGVTQSPTHLIKTRGQQVTLRCSSQSGHNTVSWYQQALGQGPQFIFQYYREEENGRGNFPPRFSGLQFPNYSSELNVNALELDDSALYLCASSLYGGAQDTQYFGPGTRLTVL.

This rearrangement joins TRBV30 to TRBJ1-4, with D uncertain. This CDR3 has 13 residues. Germline-derived CDR1 and CDR2 are GTSNPN and SVGIG (reference sequence). V shed 8 bases and J shed 3 bases, with 13 bases lying between them. The CDR3: CARGSSANEKLFF. CDR3 nucleotide sequence: TGTGCCAGAGGTTCTTCGGCTAATGAAAAACTGTTTTTT.

The CDR3 nucleotides are TGTGCCTGGAGTTCGGACAGGGGGTTAAATACGCAGTATTTT. Translation: CAWSSDRGLNTQYF. This sequence joins TRBV30 and TRBJ2-3; TRBD1 matches at 10 bases. After removal of 2 bases from V and 7 bases from J, the junction contained 6 bases not matched to a gene. The CDR3 is 14 residues long. Germline values: CDR1 GTSNPN, CDR2 SVGIG (reference sequence).

The CDR3, as DNA: TGCGCCAGCAGCCCTCTAGCGGGGGGGCAAAGCGGGGAGCTGTTTTTT. It encodes CASSPLAGGQSGELFF. This chain links TRBV5-1 with TRBJ2-2, with 12 positions matching TRBD2. The CDR3 totals 16 residues. J gave up 7 bases and V 4 bases, and 8 bases lay outside the gene matches. The V gene's germline CDR1 is SGHRS and CDR2 YFSETQ.

Comment on this clone: Sequence at one end of the junction differs from germline and may be a read error. This chain joins TRBV7-7 and TRBJ2-5, with D possibly matching TRBD1 (7 bases). Looked up from germline, CDR1 is SSHAT and CDR2 is FNYEAQ (reference sequence). The CDR3 loop spans 15 amino acids. Written as DNA, the CDR3 is TGTGCTAGCAGCTTGGAGGGGGCCGACCTGGGGACCCAGTACTTC. This translates into CASSLEGADLGTQYF.

This chain uses TRBV2 with TRBJ1-1, with D perhaps matching TRBD1 (5 bases). CDR1 and CDR2 from the germline V gene are SNHLY and FYNNEI. CDR3 length: 15 residues. V lost 6 bases, J lost 4 bases, and 18 bases lay in between. The CDR3, as DNA: TGTGCCAGCAGCACCACAGGAGTTGCGAGCACTGAAGCTTTCTTT. Translation gives CASSTTGVASTEAFF.

The V call is TRBV5-1, the J call TRBJ1-2, with 9 positions matching TRBD1. The V and J ends lost 5 bases and 6 bases, in that order; junction bases with no gene match: 8. This CDR3 is built from 14 residues. The germline V gene has CDR1 SGHRS and CDR2 YFSETQ. DNA for the CDR3: TGCGCCAGCAGTCCCAGAACAGGGGGCAATGGCTACACCTTC. It specifies CASSPRTGGNGYTF.

CDR3 protein: CASSPHGETQYF. DNA of the CDR3: TGCGCCAGCAGCCCCCACGGAGAGACCCAGTACTTC. V usage is TRBV5-1 and J usage is TRBJ2-5; the D is unclear. The CDR3 length is 12 residues. Germline lookup yields CDR1 SGHRS and CDR2 YFSETQ. V gave up 4 bases and J gave up 4 bases, with 8 bases separating them.

In this sample, this clone turned up once. This chain links TRBV6-5 with TRBJ2-7; the match to TRBD2 covers 9 bases. CDR1 and CDR2 from the germline V gene are MNHEY and SVGAGI. Losses at the gene ends were 1 base for V and 2 bases for J; bases not matched to a gene: 3. The CDR3 runs to 15 residues. CDR3 nucleotide sequence: TGTGCCAGCAGTTACTTAGCGGGGGCCACCTACGAGCAGTACTTC. It encodes CASSYLAGATYEQYF.

The genes are TRBV3-1 (or the pseudogene TRBV3-2) and TRBJ2-5; a possible D gene is TRBD1 (6 bases). Germline CDR1 LGHDT, CDR2 YNNKEL (reference sequence). This CDR3 is 13 amino acids long. Trimming took off 2 bases at V and 8 bases at J, with 12 bases between the two ends. DNA for the CDR3: TGTGCCAGCAGCCAAAACCCCAGGGGAACCCAGTACTTC. Amino acids: CASSQNPRGTQYF.

The chain links TRBV7-9 to TRBJ2-7; 8 nucleotides line up with TRBD1. Per germline, CDR1 SEHNR and CDR2 FQNEAQ (reference sequence). The CDR3 is 14 amino acids. The ends lost 5 bases at V and 6 bases at J; junction bases unmatched: 9. As DNA, the CDR3 is TGTGCCAGCAGCGATCCGGGACAGGTGTCCGAGCAGTACTTC. Translation: CASSDPGQVSEQYF.

V gene TRBV28 combines with J gene TRBJ1-1; 12 nucleotides align to TRBD1. The V and J ends lost 6 bases and 4 bases, in that order; junction bases with no gene match: 12. The CDR3 is 17 residues long. The germline V gene encodes CDR1 MDHEN and CDR2 SYDVKM. The CDR3 spells CASRPGTGGRPGTEAFF. Written as DNA, the CDR3 is TGTGCCAGCAGGCCAGGGACAGGGGGCCGTCCGGGCACTGAAGCTTTCTTT.

The CDR3 sequence is CASSLDGQRYSPLHF. As DNA, the CDR3 is TGTGCCAGCAGCTTAGATGGACAGCGCTATTCACCCCTCCACTTT. The genes are TRBV11-2 and TRBJ1-6, with D possibly TRBD1 on 6 matching bases. V was pared by 0 bases and J by 8 bases, with 11 bases between. Germline V gene lookup returns CDR1 SGHAT and CDR2 FQNNGV. The CDR3 runs 15 residues. Variable domain in full (rest from reference TRBV11-2 and TRBJ1-6): EAGVAQSPRYKIIEKRQSVAFWCNPISGHATLYWYQQILGQGPKLLIQFQNNGVVDDSQLPKDRFSAERLKGVDSTLKIQPAKLEDSAVYLCASSLDGQRYSPLHFGNGTRLTVT.

J is TRBJ1-5 and V is TRBV12-3 or TRBV12-4; TRBD1 might be the D (5 bases). The V end was cut by 6 bases, the J end by 7 bases, with 10 bases between. The CDR3 is 12 residues long. This chain's CDR3 is CASSPDRQPQHF. CDR3 DNA sequence: TGTGCCAGCAGCCCTGACAGACAGCCCCAGCATTTT.

V is TRBV19 and J is TRBJ1-5, with TRBD1 as a possible D gene (6 bases). Germline values: CDR1 LNHDA, CDR2 SQIVND (reference sequence). The CDR3 is 14 amino acids. Between the trimmed V and J ends, which lost 4 bases and 4 bases, there was a span of 11 bases. Here the CDR3 reads CASSTRQENQPQHF. The CDR3 bases are TGTGCCAGTAGTACGCGACAGGAGAATCAGCCCCAGCATTTT.